What follows is one T cell receptor (beta chain) and its context. Its antigen is not known. Germline CDR1 reads LNHDA; CDR2 reads SQIVND (reference sequence). This CDR3 contains 16 residues. Trimming took off 5 bases at V and 10 bases at J, with 23 bases between the two ends. This PCR relied on a set of 60 Vbeta primers and 13 Jbeta primers. Here immunoSEQ multiplex PCR was the method, and the copy in TCRdb shows in-frame clones only, minus some. The data hold 110,000 to 150,000 clones, with 77% observed a single time. These data are taken from a study of cytomegalovirus exposure and HLA in healthy donors. Study-wide results and caveats: One cluster of highly shared sequence variants probably arose as a sequencing artifact. Prediction of most subjects' HLA-A and HLA-B alleles by TCR beta sequences was reportedly accurate. Researchers reported from a later analysis that most CMV-associated TCR beta chains appeared HLA-restricted. HLA alleles were associated with some 17,000 TCR beta sequences in a later analysis at 0.05 false discovery rate.

This receptor was taken from a male donor in good health and CMV-seronegative. This chain connects TRBV19 to TRBJ1-4; D perhaps matches TRBD1 (5 bases). The sequenced sample consisted of PBMCs. The CDR3 DNA reads as TGTGCCAGTAGTCCCACGGAAAGCTACGGGAGGGGAAAACTGTTTTTT. Residues: CASSPTESYGRGKLFF.